Listed below are T cell receptor beta chains from one sample, sequenced in a study of blood T cell repertoires in COVID-19. Here immunoSEQ multiplex PCR was the method, and the copy in TCRdb shows in-frame clones only, minus some. The sample shows fewer than 200,000 clones, more than 75% of them seen only once. The material sequenced was peripheral blood. All receptors derive from a woman in her 70s with COVID-19, enrolled during active disease. Both conserved end residues are part of each CDR3. A D gene is named only where the DNA matches it firmly. Size tells how often a clone was seen (once, few, many) or the class of an expanded clone, and some rows leave it out.

v_call: TRBV11-3
j_call: TRBJ1-1
clone_size: NA
d_call: NA
cdr3_aa: CASSLAWNTEAFF
cdr3_nt: TGTGCCAGCAGCTTAGCTTGGAACACTGAAGCTTTCTTT

v_call: TRBV6-1
j_call: TRBJ2-3
clone_size: NA
d_call: TRBD2
cdr3_aa: CASSARTSGRGTDTQYF
cdr3_nt: TGTGCCAGCAGTGCTCGGACTAGCGGGAGAGGGACAGATACGCAGTATTTT

v_call: TRBV5-1
j_call: TRBJ2-1
clone_size: once
d_call: NA
cdr3_aa: CASSTHPGEQFF
cdr3_nt: TGCGCCAGCAGCACTCACCCCGGTGAGCAGTTCTTC

v_call: TRBV3-1/TRBV3-2
j_call: TRBJ2-4
clone_size: NA
d_call: TRBD2
cdr3_aa: CASSQELAGAKNIQYF
cdr3_nt: TGTGCCAGCAGCCAAGAACTAGCGGGAGCCAAAAACATTCAGTACTTC

v_call: TRBV18
j_call: TRBJ1-3
clone_size: NA
d_call: NA
cdr3_aa: CASSPPGDGNTIYF
cdr3_nt: TGTGCCAGCTCACCACCAGGGGATGGAAACACCATATATTTT

v_call: TRBV27
j_call: TRBJ1-1
clone_size: NA
d_call: TRBD1
cdr3_aa: CASSSPTGGSEAFF
cdr3_nt: TGTGCCAGCAGTTCACCGACAGGGGGCTCTGAAGCTTTCTTT

v_call: TRBV3-1/TRBV3-2
j_call: TRBJ2-2
clone_size: NA
d_call: TRBD1
cdr3_aa: CASSQVLGQGPGELFF
cdr3_nt: TGTGCCAGCAGCCAAGTACTCGGACAGGGGCCCGGGGAGCTGTTTTTT

v_call: TRBV19
j_call: TRBJ1-6
clone_size: NA
d_call: TRBD1
cdr3_aa: CATKTGANSPLHF
cdr3_nt: TGTGCCACAAAGACAGGGGCTAATTCACCCCTCCACTTT

v_call: TRBV5-4
j_call: TRBJ1-3
clone_size: NA
d_call: TRBD1
cdr3_aa: CASSLGTGRLGNTIYF
cdr3_nt: TGTGCCAGCAGCCTAGGGACAGGAAGACTCGGAAACACCATATATTTT

v_call: TRBV4-2
j_call: TRBJ2-5
clone_size: NA
d_call: NA
cdr3_aa: CASSQDQEGAETQYF
cdr3_nt: TGTGCCAGCAGCCAAGATCAGGAAGGGGCGGAGACCCAGTACTTC

v_call: TRBV30
j_call: TRBJ2-5
clone_size: NA
d_call: NA
cdr3_aa: CAWTVLGRMGRETQYF
cdr3_nt: TGTGCCTGGACGGTCCTTGGGAGGATGGGCCGTGAGACCCAGTACTTC

v_call: TRBV11-2
j_call: TRBJ1-2
clone_size: NA
d_call: TRBD1
cdr3_aa: CASSPGQDYGYTF
cdr3_nt: TGTGCCAGCAGCCCGGGACAGGACTATGGCTACACCTTC

v_call: TRBV5-1
j_call: TRBJ1-2
clone_size: NA
d_call: NA
cdr3_aa: CASSLTYRVGGYTF
cdr3_nt: TGCGCCAGCAGCCTAACCTACAGGGTGGGCGGCTACACCTTC

v_call: TRBV6-2/TRBV6-3
j_call: TRBJ1-1
clone_size: few
d_call: NA
cdr3_aa: CASSLIAHEAFF
cdr3_nt: TGTGCCAGCAGTCTCATCGCGCATGAAGCTTTCTTT

v_call: TRBV6-1
j_call: TRBJ1-2
clone_size: NA
d_call: NA
cdr3_aa: CASSPQGAIGYTF
cdr3_nt: TGTGCCAGCAGTCCACAAGGGGCTATTGGCTACACCTTC

v_call: TRBV5-1
j_call: TRBJ2-3
clone_size: NA
d_call: NA
cdr3_aa: CASSLYSSTDTQYF
cdr3_nt: TGCGCCAGCAGCTTGTATTCCAGCACAGATACGCAGTATTTT

v_call: TRBV18
j_call: TRBJ1-2
clone_size: NA
d_call: NA
cdr3_aa: CASSPTGQPSGYTF
cdr3_nt: TGTGCCAGCTCACCGACAGGTCAGCCCTCGGGCTACACCTTC

v_call: TRBV7-9
j_call: TRBJ1-5
clone_size: NA
d_call: TRBD1
cdr3_aa: CASSIDRESQPQHF
cdr3_nt: TGTGCCAGCAGCATCGACAGGGAAAGTCAGCCCCAGCATTTT

v_call: TRBV19
j_call: TRBJ2-1
clone_size: NA
d_call: TRBD1
cdr3_aa: CASILGQGMAGGDEQFF
cdr3_nt: TGTGCCAGTATCCTGGGACAGGGGATGGCGGGAGGCGATGAGCAGTTCTTC

v_call: TRBV13
j_call: TRBJ1-1
clone_size: NA
d_call: NA
cdr3_aa: CASSLRGYTEAFF
cdr3_nt: TGTGCCAGCAGCTTACGGGGATACACTGAAGCTTTCTTT

v_call: TRBV18
j_call: TRBJ1-1
clone_size: NA
d_call: TRBD1
cdr3_aa: CASSPSAQGADTEAFF
cdr3_nt: TGTGCCAGCTCACCTTCAGCTCAGGGGGCGGACACTGAAGCTTTCTTT

v_call: TRBV28
j_call: TRBJ1-2
clone_size: NA
d_call: NA
cdr3_aa: CASSLLSQGLGYTF
cdr3_nt: TGTGCCAGCAGTTTATTATCTCAGGGATTGGGCTACACCTTC

v_call: TRBV3-1/TRBV3-2
j_call: TRBJ1-4
clone_size: NA
d_call: NA
cdr3_aa: CASSHEPEKLFF
cdr3_nt: TGTGCCAGCAGCCACGAGCCGGAAAAACTGTTTTTT

v_call: TRBV10-3
j_call: TRBJ2-3
clone_size: NA
d_call: TRBD2
cdr3_aa: CAISESRGGADTQYF
cdr3_nt: TGTGCCATCAGTGAGTCGAGGGGAGGGGCAGATACGCAGTATTTT

v_call: TRBV6-5
j_call: TRBJ1-1
clone_size: NA
d_call: NA
cdr3_aa: CASSYGQFNTEAFF
cdr3_nt: TGTGCCAGCAGTTACGGACAGTTCAACACTGAAGCTTTCTTT

v_call: TRBV5-1
j_call: TRBJ1-6
clone_size: NA
d_call: NA
cdr3_aa: CASSLSGLNNSPLHF
cdr3_nt: TGCGCCAGCAGCTTGTCAGGGTTAAATAATTCACCCCTCCACTTT

v_call: TRBV6-1
j_call: TRBJ2-3
clone_size: NA
d_call: NA
cdr3_aa: CASSEGGGSDTQYF
cdr3_nt: TGTGCCAGCAGTGAAGGCGGAGGGTCAGATACGCAGTATTTT

v_call: TRBV5-1
j_call: TRBJ2-5
clone_size: NA
d_call: TRBD2
cdr3_aa: CASSISGSQTQYF
cdr3_nt: TGCGCCAGCAGCATTAGCGGGAGTCAGACCCAGTACTTC

v_call: TRBV6-5
j_call: TRBJ2-1
clone_size: NA
d_call: TRBD2
cdr3_aa: CASSIRLAGYNEQFF
cdr3_nt: TGTGCCAGCAGTATACGACTAGCGGGATACAATGAGCAGTTCTTC

v_call: TRBV29-1
j_call: TRBJ2-5
clone_size: NA
d_call: NA
cdr3_aa: CSVDQGGETQYF
cdr3_nt: TGCAGCGTTGACCAGGGCGGCGAGACCCAGTACTTC

v_call: TRBV5-6
j_call: TRBJ2-7
clone_size: NA
d_call: TRBD2
cdr3_aa: CASSPSGRIYEQYF
cdr3_nt: TGTGCCAGCAGCCCAAGCGGGAGAATCTACGAGCAGTACTTC